This TCR beta chain was found in a study of regulatory T cells in long-lasting Graves disease. Assembly of TCR beta libraries relied on iRepertoire HTBI primers together with Arm-PCR of CDR3 regions. TCRdb redid the calling of the multiplex PCR reads with MiXCR, one entry per CDR3 protein. In the table there are approximately 490,000 distinct CDR3 sequences, about a sixth of which are singletons. Time point given: newly diagnosed GD, antithyroid drugs for less than 3 months. PBMCs provided the RNA from which the TCR library was made. Unmatched junction bases numbered 9, after V lost 7 bases and J lost 7 bases. Germline lookup yields CDR1 SQVTM and CDR2 ANQGSEA. The CDR3 covers 12 residues. The same data also went into a second study, on T cells in Graves' hyperthyroidism and ophthalmopathy.

Sequenced material: peripheral blood mononuclear cells (PBMCs), taken at new diagnosis, from a patient treated with antithyroid drugs. This sequence joins TRBV29-1 and TRBJ2-7, with TRBD1 matching over 8 bases. This sequence was found in a man aged 35-49 years with Graves disease. The CDR3 DNA sequence: TGCAGCGGGGGACAGGCGTTGGGAGAGCAGTACTTC. Translated: CSGGQALGEQYF.